These 31 T cell receptor beta chains were all obtained from the same sample, sequenced in a study of PD-L1 blockade in urothelial cancer. The data were produced by immunoSEQ multiplex PCR, yet TCRdb's version contains in-frame clones alone and is incomplete. The top ten clones hold roughly 8% of a sample with approximately 83,000 clones, over 80% of them seen once. The sample's time point: peripheral blood 6 weeks after treatment start. The sequencing used PBMCs, collected around atezolizumab (anti-PD-L1) treatment. The receptors stem from a man between 70 and 80 years old with urothelial cancer.

The chain recombines TRBV5-4 with TRBJ2-1, with TRBD2 identical over 7 bases. Germline trimming cut 4 bases from V and 2 bases from J; bases unmatched to any gene: 6. Looked up from germline, CDR1 is SGHNT and CDR2 is YYREEE (reference sequence). The CDR3 runs to 15 residues. CDR3 in amino acids: CASSVGTNAYNEQFF. The CDR3, as DNA: TGTGCCAGCAGCGTTGGGACTAACGCCTACAATGAGCAGTTCTTC.

This clone is a singleton in its sample. V gene TRBV30 combines with J gene TRBJ1-3; 8 nucleotides line up with TRBD1. The V gene's germline CDR1 is GTSNPN and CDR2 SVGIG (reference sequence). This CDR3 contains 14 residues. V was clipped by 5 bases and J by 4 bases; unmatched bases: 7. In DNA, the CDR3 is TGTGCCTGGTTCAGGGGGCGCGAAGGAAACACCATATATTTT. Its translation: CAWFRGREGNTIYF.

V usage is TRBV25-1 and J usage is TRBJ2-7; possible D gene TRBD1, 6 bases. V was shortened by 3 bases and J by 1 base, with 13 bases between the two germline ends. The CDR3 has 15 residues. Per germline, CDR1 MGHDK and CDR2 SYGVNS. The CDR3 is CASSDSQGPSYEQYF. Written as DNA, the CDR3 is TGTGCCAGCAGTGATTCGCAGGGGCCTTCCTACGAGCAGTACTTC.

This chain links TRBV19 with TRBJ1-3; D unresolved. Germline CDR1 LNHDA, CDR2 SQIVND (reference sequence). The CDR3 is 17 residues long. The V gene lost 6 bases and the J gene lost 0 bases, with 18 bases spanning the gap. The CDR3 sequence: CASRMREQTYSGNTIYF. For the CDR3, the DNA is TGTGCCAGTAGAATGAGGGAACAGACCTACTCTGGAAACACCATATATTTT.

The rearrangement joins TRBV7-3 to TRBJ2-3; 10 nucleotides line up with TRBD2. This CDR3 contains 24 residues. V lost 1 base and J lost 6; bases outside the gene matches: 31. The germline V gene has CDR1 SGHTA and CDR2 FQGTGA. CDR3 in amino acids: CASSLIPGPTRGLATTLPEDTQYF. CDR3 nucleotide sequence: TGTGCCAGCAGCTTAATCCCGGGCCCAACTCGGGGACTAGCGACCACCCTACCGGAGGATACGCAGTATTTT.

In DNA, the CDR3 is TGTGCCAGCTCACTACTCGGGACAGGGACGGTTAGCGCCAAAAACATTCAGTACTTC. Translating gives CASSLLGTGTVSAKNIQYF. J is TRBJ2-4 and V is TRBV18, with 9 positions matching TRBD1. CDR1 and CDR2 (germline): KGHSH, LQKENI. V dropped 4 bases and J dropped 1; count of bases not matched to a gene: 14. The CDR3 spans 19 residues.

The genes are TRBV7-8 and TRBJ2-2; maybe TRBD1 (6 bases). The CDR3 runs 14 residues. Trimming pared 6 bases from V and 7 bases from J, leaving 15 bases between. Germline CDR1 is SGHVS and CDR2 is FQNEAQ. Written as DNA, the CDR3 is TGTGCCAGCAGATCCCAGGGGATCGGCGGGGAGCTGTTTTTT. Amino acid sequence: CASRSQGIGGELFF.

The rearrangement links TRBV19 to TRBJ1-6; 7 positions agree with TRBD1. V was clipped by 6 bases and J by 1 base; unmatched bases: 6. There are 16 residues in the CDR3. CDR1 and CDR2 from the germline V gene are LNHDA and SQIVND (reference sequence). This CDR3 reads CASRGQAASYNSPLHF. The CDR3 nucleotides read TGTGCCAGTAGAGGACAGGCAGCTTCCTATAATTCACCCCTCCACTTT.

The rearrangement joins TRBV9 to TRBJ2-1, with D unclear. Germline V gives CDR1 SGDLS, CDR2 YYNGEE. This CDR3 is built from 13 residues. V lost 0 bases, J lost 4 bases, and 5 bases lay in between. The CDR3 nucleotides read TGTGCCAGCAGCGTAGGCGATTACAATGAGCAGTTCTTC. Translated, it gives CASSVGDYNEQFF.

The chain couples TRBV15 to TRBJ1-1; maybe TRBD1 (5 bases). The length of the CDR3 is 15 residues. V was clipped by 4 bases and J by 0 bases, with 12 bases between them. CDR1 is LNHNV, CDR2 YYDKDF, per germline (reference sequence). This CDR3 is CATSKSQGMNTEAFF. The CDR3 region has the DNA TGTGCCACCAGCAAAAGTCAGGGAATGAACACTGAAGCTTTCTTT.

This chain links TRBV5-8 with TRBJ1-4, with D possibly being TRBD1 (5 bases). Germline CDR1 is SGHTS and CDR2 is YDEGEE. The V and J ends lost 5 bases and 3 bases respectively, with 17 bases between them. CDR3 length equals 16 residues. The CDR3 nucleotides are TGTGCCAGCAGTCTTCAGATGGGGGGTTCTAATGAAAAACTGTTTTTT. Amino acid sequence: CASSLQMGGSNEKLFF.

This chain uses TRBV5-1 with TRBJ1-1; the match to TRBD1 covers 8 bases. The CDR3 consists of 14 residues. V trimming: 4 bases; J trimming: 5 bases; junction bases outside the gene matches: 7. From germline, CDR1 is SGHRS and CDR2 YFSETQ. CDR3 bases: TGCGCCAGCAGCCCAGGGGGCGCCGAGACTGAAGCTTTCTTT. Residues: CASSPGGAETEAFF.

V and J are TRBV7-2 and TRBJ2-1; D unclear. CDR1 is SGHTA and CDR2 is FQGNSA in the germline V gene. The ends were cut back, 6 bases at V and 7 bases at J, with 16 bases in the middle. The CDR3 length is 14 residues. CDR3 loop: CASSRMDVRNEQFF. As DNA, the CDR3 is TGTGCCAGCAGTCGGATGGATGTGAGGAATGAGCAGTTCTTC.

This clone was seen more than once but under ten times. This chain uses TRBV2 with TRBJ1-5, with D unresolved. The ends were cut back, 6 bases at V and 1 base at J, with 7 bases in the middle. CDR1 and CDR2 from the germline V gene are SNHLY and FYNNEI. CDR3 size: 13 residues. CDR3 in DNA: TGTGCCAGCAGGCAGTGGAGCAATCAGCCCCAGCATTTT. This translates into CASRQWSNQPQHF.

The gene calls are TRBV21-1 and TRBJ2-3; TRBD2 reflects the table's D call only, with no check against the DNA. TRBV21-1 is a pseudogene locus. The CDR3 is 17 residues long. The chain's CDR3 is CASSLGKRGPHTYTQYF. CDR3 coding DNA: TGTGCCAGCAGCCTGGGGAAGCGGGGGCCGCATACCTATACGCAGTATTTT.

The CDR3 DNA is TGTGCCAGCAGCAACAGGGGCCTTGGCGGGACCCAGTACTTC. Translated: CASSNRGLGGTQYF. The V call is TRBV11-3, the J call TRBJ2-5; 7 bases fit TRBD1. This CDR3 contains 14 residues. V shed 5 bases and J 7 bases; nucleotides not matched to a gene: 10. Germline values: CDR1 SGHNT, CDR2 YENEEA.

The J gene is TRBJ2-7, the V gene TRBV21-1; no DNA check was done on the table's D call, TRBD2. TRBV21-1 is annotated as a pseudogene. The CDR3 totals 19 residues. The CDR3 protein is CASSKDGLAGVLTSYEQYF. The CDR3 DNA reads as TGTGCCAGCAGCAAAGACGGACTAGCGGGAGTCCTTACGTCCTACGAGCAGTACTTC.

V gene TRBV25-1 combines with J gene TRBJ1-4; 7 nucleotides line up with TRBD1. CDR1 is MGHDK, CDR2 SYGVNS, per germline. The CDR3 contains 15 residues. The J segment lost 7 bases and the V segment lost 1 base, leaving 6 bases of the junction unmatched. CDR3 protein: CASSEWQGETEKLFF. CDR3 sequence (DNA): TGTGCCAGCAGTGAATGGCAGGGGGAGACTGAAAAACTGTTTTTT.

V and J are TRBV7-6 and TRBJ2-1; TRBD1 aligns across 8 bases. Germline CDR1 reads SGHVS; CDR2 reads FNYEAQ. The junction had 4 bases not matched to a gene; V was cut back by 5 bases and J by 13 bases. This CDR3 is built from 11 residues. In DNA, the CDR3 is TGTGCCAGCAGCGACGGGACAGGACAGTTCTTC. It encodes CASSDGTGQFF.

This rearrangement joins TRBV6-1 to TRBJ2-5; TRBD1 might be the D (6 bases). The CDR3 is made up of 13 amino acids. Trimming removed 6 bases from V and 5 bases from J, with 13 bases in between. Germline CDR1 reads MNHNS; CDR2 reads SASEGT. In DNA, the CDR3 is TGTGCCAGCAGACAGGGAACAGGGGAGACCCAGTACTTC. It encodes CASRQGTGETQYF.

The chain carries TRBV23-1 and TRBJ1-5; D is ambiguous. TRBV23-1 is labeled an ORF, and its function is uncertain. This CDR3 comprises 19 residues. Trimming cost V 3 bases and J 0 bases, with 21 bases left between them. The CDR3 protein is CASSHQGGSWHPSNQPQHF. CDR3 nucleotide sequence: TGCGCCAGCAGTCACCAAGGCGGGAGTTGGCACCCTAGCAATCAGCCCCAGCATTTT.

The chain joins TRBV10-3 to TRBJ1-1; D might be TRBD1 (6 bases). The germline CDR1 and CDR2 sequences are ENHRY and SYGVKD. The CDR3 is 13 amino acids. V dropped 6 bases and J dropped 2 bases, with 10 bases sitting between them. The CDR3 here is CAISQGGNTEAFF. The CDR3 DNA follows: TGTGCCATCAGCCAAGGGGGTAACACTGAAGCTTTCTTT.

The V gene is TRBV6-1, the J gene TRBJ1-1, with TRBD1 matching over 7 bases. CDR1 MNHNS and CDR2 SASEGT come from the germline V gene. This CDR3 is 14 amino acids long. V lost 7 bases, J lost 0 bases, and 5 bases stayed unmatched. CDR3 DNA sequence: TGTGCCAGCACGAGGGACAGAGTGAACACTGAAGCTTTCTTT. Its translation: CASTRDRVNTEAFF.

The gene calls are TRBV7-3 and TRBJ2-1; TRBD2 agrees at 13 bases. There are 16 residues in the CDR3. The germline CDR1 and CDR2 sequences are SGHTA and FQGTGA. The J segment lost 8 bases and the V segment lost 5 bases, leaving 9 bases of the junction unmatched. This CDR3 reads CASSPRLAGGGDEQFF. CDR3 coding DNA: TGTGCCAGCAGCCCCCGACTAGCGGGAGGAGGTGATGAGCAGTTCTTC.

This clone was seen a few times. The V call is TRBV21-1, the J call TRBJ2-7; TRBD1, the D gene given by the table, was not confirmed from the DNA. TRBV21-1 is a pseudogene segment. The CDR3 sequence is 16 residues long. For the CDR3, the DNA is TGTGCCAGCAGCAAAGAGGTACAGGGGGCTCCGTACGAGCAGTACTTC. Encoded protein: CASSKEVQGAPYEQYF.

The count of this clone is one. V and J are TRBV6-1 and TRBJ1-1; no reliable D call. V was trimmed by 2 bases and J by 1 base, leaving 8 bases between them. This CDR3 spans 14 amino acids. From germline, CDR1 is MNHNS and CDR2 SASEGT. The CDR3 protein is CASSETRENTEAFF. CDR3 sequence (DNA): TGTGCCAGCAGTGAAACTAGGGAGAACACTGAAGCTTTCTTT.

The chain uses TRBV11-2 and TRBJ1-1; weak D call: TRBD1 (5 bases). Trimming removed 0 bases from V and 7 bases from J, with 9 bases in between. In germline, CDR1 is SGHAT, CDR2 FQNNGV. This CDR3 has 13 residues. This CDR3 is CASSLDLGHEAFF. For the CDR3, the DNA is TGTGCCAGCAGCTTAGATTTGGGGCATGAAGCTTTCTTT.

This sequence joins TRBV13 and TRBJ1-1, with 8 bases fitting TRBD1. This CDR3 comprises 17 residues. Per the germline V gene, CDR1 is PRHDT and CDR2 is FYEKMQ (reference sequence). After removal of 5 bases from V and 0 bases from J, the junction contained 11 bases not matched to a gene. CDR3 DNA: TGTGCCAGCAGCGAGCGGGACAGGAGATCTTTGAACACTGAAGCTTTCTTT. The encoded protein is CASSERDRRSLNTEAFF.

The chain joins TRBV7-7 to TRBJ2-3; perhaps TRBD2 as D (6 bases). CDR3 length: 15 amino acids. Trimming removed 3 bases at V and 3 bases at J, with 13 bases between. Germline V gene sequence: CDR1 SSHAT, CDR2 FNYEAQ (reference sequence). CDR3 residues: CASSLAVGGTDTQYF. The CDR3 coding sequence is TGTGCCAGCAGCTTGGCGGTTGGGGGGACAGATACGCAGTATTTT.

This chain links TRBV5-4 with TRBJ1-1; a possible D gene is TRBD1 (5 bases). The V end was cut by 0 bases, the J end by 3 bases, with 9 bases between. The CDR3 covers 14 residues. In germline, CDR1 is SGHNT, CDR2 YYREEE (reference sequence). CDR3 protein: CASSLDKTDTEAFF. Here the CDR3 DNA reads TGTGCCAGCAGCTTGGACAAGACAGACACTGAAGCTTTCTTT.

This clone was recorded a few times. The chain joins TRBV7-8 to TRBJ1-2; no clear D. The germline V and J ends were trimmed by 1 base and 2 bases, with 14 bases remaining between them. Germline V gene data show CDR1 as SGHVS and CDR2 as FQNEAQ. This CDR3 comprises 16 residues. The CDR3 reads CASSLGVRRGNYGYTF. Here the CDR3 DNA reads TGTGCCAGCAGCTTAGGAGTTAGACGGGGAAACTATGGCTACACCTTC.